This T cell receptor beta chain comes out of a study of beta chain features in type 1 diabetes. Expressed TCRB transcripts were sequenced because the isolated RNA had all been reverse transcribed beforehand. Using immunoSEQ multiplex PCR, the repertoire was profiled, and TCRdb retains in-frame clones only, with some absent. The table records 860,000 or so clones, about a sixth of them present only once. The CDR3 consists of 14 residues. Per germline, CDR1 MDHEN and CDR2 SYDVKM. V lost 7 bases, J lost 0 bases, and 3 bases stayed unmatched. This clonotype originated in a woman aged 18-29 years in good health. The sequencing sample was made of naive CD4+ T cells from blood. The V call is TRBV28, the J call TRBJ2-1, with TRBD2 matching 7 bases. CDR3 protein: CASKLARSYNEQFF. In DNA form, the CDR3 reads TGTGCCAGCAAACTAGCGCGCTCCTACAATGAGCAGTTCTTC. The whole variable domain, remainder taken from reference TRBV28 and TRBJ2-1, is DVKVTQSSRYLVKRTGEKVFLECVQDMDHENMFWYRQDPGLGLRLIYFSYDVKMKEKGDIPEGYSVSREKKERFSLILESASTNQTSMYLCASKLARSYNEQFFGPGTRLTVL.